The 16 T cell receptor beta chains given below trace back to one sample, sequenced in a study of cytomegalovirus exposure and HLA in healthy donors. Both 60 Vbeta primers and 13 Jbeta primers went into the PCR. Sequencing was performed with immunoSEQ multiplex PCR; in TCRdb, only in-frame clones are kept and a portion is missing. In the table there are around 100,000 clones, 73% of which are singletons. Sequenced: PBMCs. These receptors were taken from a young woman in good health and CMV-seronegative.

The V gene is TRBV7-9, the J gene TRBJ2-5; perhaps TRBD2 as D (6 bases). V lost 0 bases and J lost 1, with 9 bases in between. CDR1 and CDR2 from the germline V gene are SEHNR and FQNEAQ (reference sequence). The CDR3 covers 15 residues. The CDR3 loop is CASSLAGGAQETQYF. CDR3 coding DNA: TGTGCCAGCAGCTTAGCGGGAGGTGCCCAAGAGACCCAGTACTTC.

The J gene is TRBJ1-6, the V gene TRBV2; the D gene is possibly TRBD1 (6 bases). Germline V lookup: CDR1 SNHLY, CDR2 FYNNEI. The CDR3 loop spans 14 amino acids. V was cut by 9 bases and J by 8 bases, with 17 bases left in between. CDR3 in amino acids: CASATRQDDSPLHF. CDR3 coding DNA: TGTGCCAGTGCGACCCGACAGGACGATTCACCCCTCCACTTT.

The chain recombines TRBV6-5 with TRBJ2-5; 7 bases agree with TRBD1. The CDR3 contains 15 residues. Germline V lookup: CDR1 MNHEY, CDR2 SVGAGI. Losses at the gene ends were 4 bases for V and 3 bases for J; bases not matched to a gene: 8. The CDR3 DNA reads TGTGCCAGCAGTTCTCCTGGACAGGAGAAAGAGACCCAGTACTTC. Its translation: CASSSPGQEKETQYF.

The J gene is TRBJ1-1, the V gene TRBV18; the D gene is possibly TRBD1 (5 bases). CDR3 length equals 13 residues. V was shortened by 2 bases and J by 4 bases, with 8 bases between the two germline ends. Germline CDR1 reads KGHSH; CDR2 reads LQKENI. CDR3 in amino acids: CASSPGAGTEAFF. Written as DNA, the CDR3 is TGTGCCAGCTCACCAGGGGCAGGCACTGAAGCTTTCTTT.

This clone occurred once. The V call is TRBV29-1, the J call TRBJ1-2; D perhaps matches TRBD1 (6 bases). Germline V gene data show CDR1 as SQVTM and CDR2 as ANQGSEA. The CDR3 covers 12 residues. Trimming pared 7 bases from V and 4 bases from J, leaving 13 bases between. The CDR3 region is CSGGQTPYGYTF. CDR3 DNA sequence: TGCAGCGGCGGACAGACCCCCTATGGCTACACCTTC.

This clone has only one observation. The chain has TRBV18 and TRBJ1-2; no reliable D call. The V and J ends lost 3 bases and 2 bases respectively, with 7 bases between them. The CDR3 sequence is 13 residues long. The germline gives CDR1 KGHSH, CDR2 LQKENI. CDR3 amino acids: CASSPTENYGYTF. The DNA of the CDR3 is TGTGCCAGCTCACCTACAGAGAACTATGGCTACACCTTC.

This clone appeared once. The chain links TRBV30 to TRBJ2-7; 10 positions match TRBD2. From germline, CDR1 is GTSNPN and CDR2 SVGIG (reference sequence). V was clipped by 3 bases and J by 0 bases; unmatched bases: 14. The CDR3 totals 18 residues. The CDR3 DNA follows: TGTGCCTGGAGGACGGGTCTCTTTAGCGGGGGGAACTCCTACGAGCAGTACTTC. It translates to CAWRTGLFSGGNSYEQYF.

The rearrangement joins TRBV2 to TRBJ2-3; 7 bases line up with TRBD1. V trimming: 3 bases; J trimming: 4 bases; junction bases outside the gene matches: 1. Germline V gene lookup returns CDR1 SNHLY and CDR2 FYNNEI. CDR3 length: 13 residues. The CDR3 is CASSEQGADTQYF. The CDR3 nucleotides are TGTGCCAGCAGTGAGCAGGGGGCAGATACGCAGTATTTT.

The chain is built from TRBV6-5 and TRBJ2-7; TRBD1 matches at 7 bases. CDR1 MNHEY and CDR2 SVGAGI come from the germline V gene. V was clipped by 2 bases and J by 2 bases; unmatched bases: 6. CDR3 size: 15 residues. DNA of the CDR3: TGTGCCAGCAGTTACGGACCGGGACAGACCTACGAGCAGTACTTC. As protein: CASSYGPGQTYEQYF.

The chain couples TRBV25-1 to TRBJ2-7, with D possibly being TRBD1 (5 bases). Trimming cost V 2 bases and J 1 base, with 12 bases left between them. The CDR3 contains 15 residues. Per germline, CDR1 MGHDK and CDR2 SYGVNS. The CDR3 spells CASSEQGRSSYEQYF. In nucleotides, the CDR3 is TGTGCCAGCAGTGAACAGGGTCGGAGTTCCTACGAGCAGTACTTC.

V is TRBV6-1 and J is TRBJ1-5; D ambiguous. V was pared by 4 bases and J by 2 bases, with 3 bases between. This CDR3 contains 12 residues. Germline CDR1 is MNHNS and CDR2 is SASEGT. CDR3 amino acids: CASSAGNQPQHF. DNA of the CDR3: TGTGCCAGCAGTGCGGGCAATCAGCCCCAGCATTTT.

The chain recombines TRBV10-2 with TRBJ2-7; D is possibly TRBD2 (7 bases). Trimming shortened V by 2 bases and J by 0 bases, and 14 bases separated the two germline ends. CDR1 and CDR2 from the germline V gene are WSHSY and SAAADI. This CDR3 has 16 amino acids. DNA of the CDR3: TGCGCCAGCAGTGAGACCAGGGCGGGGGCCTCCTACGAGCAGTACTTC. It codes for CASSETRAGASYEQYF.

In nucleotides, the CDR3 is TGTGCCAGCACCTGGGCCGTATTGAACACTGAAGCTTTCTTT. As protein: CASTWAVLNTEAFF. This rearrangement joins TRBV28 to TRBJ1-1; D gene unclear. The CDR3 runs to 14 residues. Trimming shortened V by 7 bases and J by 0 bases, and 12 bases separated the two germline ends. Germline CDR1 reads MDHEN; CDR2 reads SYDVKM.

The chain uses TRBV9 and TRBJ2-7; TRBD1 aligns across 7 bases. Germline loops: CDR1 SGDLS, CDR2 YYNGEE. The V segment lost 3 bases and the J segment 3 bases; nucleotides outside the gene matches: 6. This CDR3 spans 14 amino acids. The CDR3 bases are TGTGCCAGCAGCGAGGGACAGAGTCACTACGAGCAGTACTTC. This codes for CASSEGQSHYEQYF.

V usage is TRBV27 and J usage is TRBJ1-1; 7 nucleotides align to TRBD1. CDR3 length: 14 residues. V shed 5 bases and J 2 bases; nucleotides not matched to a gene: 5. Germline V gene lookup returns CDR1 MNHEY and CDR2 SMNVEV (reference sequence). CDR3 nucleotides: TGTGCCAGCAGTATCCGGGACAGTAACACTGAAGCTTTCTTT. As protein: CASSIRDSNTEAFF.

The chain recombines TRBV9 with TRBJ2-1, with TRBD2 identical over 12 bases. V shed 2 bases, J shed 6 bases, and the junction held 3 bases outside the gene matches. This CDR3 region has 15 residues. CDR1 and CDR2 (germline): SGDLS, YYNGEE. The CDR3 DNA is TGTGCCAGCAGCGTGACTAGCGGGGGCCGCAATGAGCAGTTCTTC. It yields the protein CASSVTSGGRNEQFF.